Following are 23 T cell receptor beta chains from one sample sequenced in a study of T cells after somatic rescue of genetic block. The repertoire was sequenced with immunoSEQ multiplex PCR; TCRdb's copy has only in-frame clones and lacks some. The sample carries 13,000 or so clones, 65% to 75% recorded once. Input material: peripheral blood mononuclear cells (PBMCs). Receptor source: a boy aged 10-17 years.

Within the sample, this clone is medium-sized (0.01 to 0.1%). The chain recombines TRBV2 with TRBJ1-2; no definite D call. This CDR3 spans 12 amino acids. Germline V gene data show CDR1 as SNHLY and CDR2 as FYNNEI. V gave up 6 bases and J gave up 3 bases, with 8 bases separating them. CDR3: CASRDGYYGYTF. The CDR3 DNA is TGTGCCAGCAGGGACGGCTACTATGGCTACACCTTC.

The chain joins TRBV6-5 to TRBJ2-7; D call uncertain. The germline V gene has CDR1 MNHEY and CDR2 SVGAGI. CDR3 length: 16 residues. V was pared by 0 bases and J by 2 bases, with 14 bases between. The CDR3 loop reads CASSYSMARMTYEQYF. CDR3 DNA sequence: TGTGCCAGCAGTTACTCGATGGCGCGGATGACCTACGAGCAGTACTTC.

This chain links TRBV7-9 with TRBJ1-6; D call uncertain. The CDR3 runs to 14 residues. The germline V gene has CDR1 SEHNR and CDR2 FQNEAQ (reference sequence). V was clipped by 5 bases and J by 6 bases, with 11 bases between them. The CDR3: CASSEQWGNSPLHF. The CDR3 DNA follows: TGTGCCAGCAGCGAACAGTGGGGTAATTCACCCCTCCACTTT.

CDR3: CASSYSPGEKLFF. In DNA, the CDR3 is TGTGCCAGCAGTTACTCCCCTGGTGAAAAACTGTTTTTT. The V gene is TRBV6-5, the J gene TRBJ1-4, with D hard to call. Germline V gene sequence: CDR1 MNHEY, CDR2 SVGAGI. The CDR3 is 13 residues long. V was clipped by 0 bases and J by 7 bases, with 6 bases between them.

This clone is categorized as medium-sized. V is TRBV6-4 and J is TRBJ2-2; unclear D gene. Between the trimmed V and J ends, which lost 2 bases and 1 base, there was a span of 2 bases. The germline V gene has CDR1 MRHNA and CDR2 SNTAGT. The CDR3 consists of 13 residues. The DNA of the CDR3 is TGTGCCAGCAGTGACGAGAACACCGGGGAGCTGTTTTTT. As protein: CASSDENTGELFF.

This chain joins TRBV6-5 and TRBJ2-5; 8 bases map to TRBD2. Germline V lookup: CDR1 MNHEY, CDR2 SVGAGI. CDR3 length: 13 amino acids. V lost 6 bases, J lost 4 bases, and 4 bases stayed unmatched. The CDR3 spells CASRVAGRETQYF. For the CDR3, the DNA is TGTGCCAGCAGGGTAGCGGGAAGAGAGACCCAGTACTTC.

This chain joins TRBV29-1 and TRBJ2-5; D may match TRBD1 or TRBD2 (7 bases each). This CDR3 spans 13 amino acids. V shed 7 bases and J shed 5 bases, with 17 bases lying between them. Germline V gene sequence: CDR1 SQVTM, CDR2 ANQGSEA. The CDR3 protein is CSANLQGGETQYF. CDR3 bases: TGCAGCGCAAACCTCCAGGGGGGGGAGACCCAGTACTTC.

By share, this clone ranks as medium-sized (0.01 to 0.1%). This chain joins TRBV6-5 and TRBJ1-3; no clear D gene. This CDR3 is 14 amino acids long. Germline V gene data show CDR1 as MNHEY and CDR2 as SVGAGI. V lost 0 bases to trimming and J lost 0 bases, with 3 bases between them. CDR3 loop: CASSYSASGNTIYF. The DNA of the CDR3 is TGTGCCAGCAGTTACTCGGCCTCTGGAAACACCATATATTTT.

The V gene is TRBV5-5, the J gene TRBJ2-5; D is ambiguous. This CDR3 comprises 14 residues. V lost 5 bases and J 4 bases, leaving 15 bases between the germline ends. Germline loops: CDR1 SGHKS, CDR2 YYEKEE (reference sequence). CDR3 sequence (DNA): TGTGCCAGCAGGGACCCGAGCCGGTCAGAGACCCAGTACTTC. As protein: CASRDPSRSETQYF.

The chain links TRBV6-5 to TRBJ1-1; 7 nucleotides agree with TRBD1. V gave up 10 bases and J gave up 6 bases; unmatched junction bases: 14. CDR3 length equals 14 residues. The germline V gene encodes CDR1 MNHEY and CDR2 SVGAGI. CDR3 loop: CATLLRGGKAEAFF. In DNA, the CDR3 is TGTGCCACCCTCCTACGAGGGGGCAAAGCTGAAGCTTTCTTT.

The chain joins TRBV5-1 to TRBJ2-7; possibly TRBD1 for D (6 bases). The CDR3 length is 15 residues. Trimming took 0 bases from V and 1 from J, leaving 11 bases between them. CDR1 is SGHRS and CDR2 is YFSETQ in the germline V gene. CDR3: CASSLGGTLSYEQYF. The CDR3 nucleotides read TGCGCCAGCAGCTTGGGGGGGACACTATCCTACGAGCAGTACTTC.

This chain links TRBV30 with TRBJ1-2; D possibly corresponds to TRBD1 (5 bases). The length of the CDR3 is 13 residues. Trimming removed 3 bases at V and 1 base at J, with 9 bases between. In germline, CDR1 is GTSNPN, CDR2 SVGIG (reference sequence). CDR3 bases: TGTGCCTGGAGCGCAGGGATTAACTATGGCTACACCTTC. Translating gives CAWSAGINYGYTF. Based on the CDR3 plus reference TRBV30 and TRBJ1-2, the full variable domain is SQTIHQWPATLVQPVGSPLSLECTVEGTSNPNLYWYRQAAGRGLQLLFYSVGIGQISSEVPQNLSASRPQDRQFILSSKKLLLSDSGFYLCAWSAGINYGYTFGSGTRLTVV.

This chain links TRBV6-1 with TRBJ1-5; perhaps TRBD1 as D (6 bases). The CDR3 totals 13 residues. Trimming took off 10 bases at V and 7 bases at J, with 17 bases between the two ends. Germline V lookup: CDR1 MNHNS, CDR2 SASEGT. In DNA form, the CDR3 reads TGTGCCACCATATTACAGGGAGGCCAGCCCCAGCATTTT. Encoded protein: CATILQGGQPQHF.

V usage is TRBV19 and J usage is TRBJ1-4, with TRBD1 matching over 7 bases. Germline V lookup: CDR1 LNHDA, CDR2 SQIVND (reference sequence). Trimming removed 3 bases from V and 8 bases from J; junction bases left unmatched: 9. The CDR3 spans 15 residues. CDR3 DNA sequence: TGTGCCAGTAGTATGTGGGACAGCCAAGGGGAAAAACTGTTTTTT. It codes for CASSMWDSQGEKLFF.

By sample share, this clone is medium-sized. The chain uses TRBV19 and TRBJ1-1; 7 bases match TRBD1. The germline V gene has CDR1 LNHDA and CDR2 SQIVND (reference sequence). J gave up 2 bases and V 5 bases, and 8 bases lay outside the gene matches. The CDR3 has 15 amino acids. CDR3 in DNA: TGTGCCAGTAGTCCTATTCGGGACAGCAACACTGAAGCTTTCTTT. Encoded protein: CASSPIRDSNTEAFF.

This clone was recorded a few times. The chain carries TRBV7-9 and TRBJ2-7, with D perhaps assigned TRBD1 or TRBD2 (5 bases each). Germline loops: CDR1 SEHNR, CDR2 FQNEAQ (reference sequence). This CDR3 contains 16 residues. The V end lost 4 bases, the J end lost 2 bases, and 18 bases lay between the germline ends. In DNA form, the CDR3 reads TGTGCCAGCAGCTCCGACAGAGGGGAGAGTCCCTACGAGCAGTACTTC. It translates to CASSSDRGESPYEQYF.

This clone has only a few counts. This chain joins TRBV28 and TRBJ1-1; 8 bases are a match to TRBD1. The trim removed 5 bases at V and 1 base at J, leaving 9 bases unmatched. The germline V gene has CDR1 MDHEN and CDR2 SYDVKM. The CDR3 is made up of 16 amino acids. The CDR3 nucleotides are TGTGCCAGCAGTCCCGAACAGGGGGTGGGGAACACTGAAGCTTTCTTT. Amino acids: CASSPEQGVGNTEAFF. Filled out from reference TRBV28 and TRBJ1-1, the complete variable domain reads DVKVTQSSRYLVKRTGEKVFLECVQDMDHENMFWYRQDPGLGLRLIYFSYDVKMKEKGDIPEGYSVSREKKERFSLILESASTNQTSMYLCASSPEQGVGNTEAFFGQGTRLTVV.

This clone showed up just a few times. The chain joins TRBV2 to TRBJ2-2, with D hard to call. Per germline, CDR1 SNHLY and CDR2 FYNNEI. V lost 4 bases, J lost 3 bases, and 9 bases lay in between. The CDR3 is 14 amino acids. CDR3 in DNA: TGTGCCAGCAGTGCACAGACTTACACCGGGGAGCTGTTTTTT. Its protein product is CASSAQTYTGELFF.

The chain couples TRBV6-5 to TRBJ1-2; 8 positions agree with TRBD1. Germline CDR1 is MNHEY and CDR2 is SVGAGI. With 2 bases clipped from V and 4 bases from J, the junction kept 6 bases outside the gene matches. The CDR3 sequence is 15 residues long. CDR3: CASSYAPGTGYGYTF. DNA of the CDR3: TGTGCCAGCAGTTACGCCCCCGGGACAGGCTATGGCTACACCTTC.

This sequence joins TRBV11-2 and TRBJ1-6, with 7 bases lining up with TRBD1. V shed 5 bases and J 5 bases; nucleotides not matched to a gene: 6. The CDR3 runs to 15 residues. CDR1 SGHAT and CDR2 FQNNGV come from the germline V gene. The CDR3 DNA follows: TGTGCCAGCAGCCCCGGGGGACAGAATAATTCACCCCTCCACTTT. Protein product: CASSPGGQNNSPLHF.

The chain carries TRBV9 and TRBJ2-5, with a tentative D call TRBD2 (5 bases). Trimming cost V 7 bases and J 2 bases, with 18 bases left between them. Germline V gene data show CDR1 as SGDLS and CDR2 as YYNGEE. The CDR3 extends over 15 amino acids. In DNA, the CDR3 is TGTGCCAGCCGGGATTCTCTCTTCTTACAAGAGACCCAGTACTTC. Its protein is CASRDSLFLQETQYF.

This clone was observed a handful of times. The V call is TRBV7-3, the J call TRBJ2-1; 13 nucleotides align to TRBD2. Trimming at V came to 5 bases and at J to 9 bases, leaving 13 bases not matched to a gene. The CDR3 is 17 residues long. Germline CDR1 SGHTA, CDR2 FQGTGA. CDR3 sequence: CASSPHSWTSGSGEQFF. The DNA of the CDR3 is TGTGCCAGCAGCCCCCATTCGTGGACTAGCGGGAGTGGTGAGCAGTTCTTC.

This sequence joins TRBV9 and TRBJ2-3; D is uncertain. Germline V lookup: CDR1 SGDLS, CDR2 YYNGEE. Trimming took off 0 bases at V and 5 bases at J, with 16 bases between the two ends. The CDR3 sequence is 16 residues long. CDR3 DNA: TGTGCCAGCAGCGTAGGGGTGGACCCCAAGGGAGATACGCAGTATTTT. The encoded protein is CASSVGVDPKGDTQYF.